Below are 14 T cell receptor beta chains sequenced from a single sample in a study of T cell repertoires in ileal Crohn's disease. This sample's time point: neoterminal ileum biopsy at postoperative endoscopy, about 6 months after surgery. Produced via immunoSEQ multiplex PCR; TCRdb's table is partial and in-frame only. The table records about 62,000 clones, 85% to 90% of them present only once. Sequences were obtained from ileal tissue. Source of these receptors: an adult with Crohn's disease.

This chain joins TRBV11-3 and TRBJ1-1, with TRBD1 as a possible D gene (6 bases). Germline CDR1 and CDR2: SGHNT and YENEEA. Between the trimmed V and J ends, which lost 5 bases and 4 bases, there was a span of 11 bases. This CDR3 is 13 amino acids long. The CDR3 sequence: CASSLRDTTEAFF. The DNA of the CDR3 is TGTGCCAGCAGCCTCCGGGACACCACTGAAGCTTTCTTT.

This chain joins TRBV5-4 and TRBJ1-6, with D hard to call. CDR1 and CDR2 from the germline V gene are SGHNT and YYREEE (reference sequence). The V and J ends lost 4 bases and 0 bases respectively, with 8 bases between them. The CDR3 extends over 15 amino acids. The CDR3 region has the DNA TGTGCCAGCAGCCCCCGGGGCTCCTATAATTCACCCCTCCACTTT. Translated: CASSPRGSYNSPLHF.

The chain links TRBV4-2 to TRBJ1-2; TRBD1 might be the D (6 bases). CDR3 length: 15 residues. V lost 2 bases, J lost 4 bases, and 14 bases lay in between. Germline CDR1 and CDR2: LGHNA and YNFKEQ. The CDR3 DNA sequence: TGTGCCAGCAGCCAAACAACAGGGTTGGGCTATGGCTACACCTTC. Its protein is CASSQTTGLGYGYTF.

CDR3 sequence: CASSYTQGRELFF. As DNA, the CDR3 is TGTGCCAGCAGTTACACACAGGGGAGGGAGCTGTTTTTT. This chain joins TRBV6-5 and TRBJ2-2; TRBD1 agrees at 7 bases. Germline assignment: CDR1 MNHEY and CDR2 SVGAGI. This CDR3 comprises 13 residues. V lost 2 bases and J lost 9; bases outside the gene matches: 3.

V usage is TRBV5-4 and J usage is TRBJ1-3; D gene unclear. There are 15 residues in the CDR3. Germline-derived CDR1 and CDR2 are SGHNT and YYREEE (reference sequence). V lost 0 bases and J lost 0, with 7 bases in between. The CDR3 DNA follows: TGTGCCAGCAGCTTGGCCGGGTACTCTGGAAACACCATATATTTT. It translates to CASSLAGYSGNTIYF.

This chain joins TRBV6-1 and TRBJ2-7; 13 positions match TRBD2. CDR1 is MNHNS and CDR2 is SASEGT in the germline V gene. V lost 5 bases and J lost 0; bases outside the gene matches: 1. The CDR3 extends over 15 amino acids. The CDR3 region has the DNA TGTGCCAGCAGTCGGACTAGCGGGAGCTCCTACGAGCAGTACTTC. This codes for CASSRTSGSSYEQYF.

This rearrangement joins TRBV9 to TRBJ1-2; D remains unclear. The CDR3 loop spans 14 amino acids. Germline assignment: CDR1 SGDLS and CDR2 YYNGEE. Trimming removed 0 bases from V and 4 bases from J, with 10 bases in between. The CDR3 region has the DNA TGTGCCAGCAGCGTAGGAGGAGTTCCCTATGGCTACACCTTC. Translated: CASSVGGVPYGYTF.

V and J are TRBV28 and TRBJ1-5, with D perhaps TRBD1 (6 bases). Germline CDR1 and CDR2: MDHEN and SYDVKM. The V end was cut by 6 bases, the J end by 6 bases, with 15 bases between. The CDR3 sequence is 14 residues long. Here the CDR3 reads CASRTTGFSQPQHF. Written as DNA, the CDR3 is TGTGCCAGCAGAACTACAGGGTTCAGTCAGCCCCAGCATTTT.

The V call is TRBV18, the J call TRBJ2-1; 14 bases agree with TRBD2. Trimming at V came to 3 bases and at J to 6 bases, leaving 13 bases not matched to a gene. This CDR3 has 19 residues. Germline lookup yields CDR1 KGHSH and CDR2 LQKENI. The CDR3 DNA sequence: TGTGCCAGCTCACCGCGAAGGACTAGCGGGAGGTACGGCATCAATGAGCAGTTCTTC. Translated: CASSPRRTSGRYGINEQFF.

The chain combines TRBV28 with TRBJ2-5, with 10 bases identical to TRBD1. The CDR3 consists of 21 residues. Trimming took 1 base from V and 5 from J; bases not matched to a gene: 22. Per the germline V gene, CDR1 is MDHEN and CDR2 is SYDVKM. CDR3 in DNA: TGTGCCAGCAGTTTATTCTATTTTGGTGGAAACCGGGACAGGGGATACGAGACCCAGTACTTC. Residues: CASSLFYFGGNRDRGYETQYF.

Here the CDR3 DNA reads TGTGCCACCGGGGCAAGCGGGAGTAGCCATGAGCAGTTCTTC. This sequence encodes CATGASGSSHEQFF. This rearrangement joins TRBV15 to TRBJ2-1; 8 positions match TRBD2. J gave up 8 bases and V 8 bases, and 11 bases lay outside the gene matches. Per germline, CDR1 LNHNV and CDR2 YYDKDF (reference sequence). This CDR3 contains 14 residues.

The chain has TRBV7-2 and TRBJ2-1; 8 bases map to TRBD2. The V segment lost 4 bases and the J segment 8 bases; nucleotides outside the gene matches: 13. The CDR3 has 16 residues. The germline V gene has CDR1 SGHTA and CDR2 FQGNSA. CDR3 amino acids: CASSSRGAGVIDEQFF. CDR3 DNA sequence: TGTGCCAGCAGCTCCCGGGGAGCGGGAGTAATCGATGAGCAGTTCTTC.

This rearrangement joins TRBV6-1 to TRBJ1-4; tentative D call: TRBD1 (5 bases). The V gene's germline CDR1 is MNHNS and CDR2 SASEGT. V was shortened by 9 bases and J by 2 bases, with 7 bases between the two germline ends. The CDR3 spans 12 residues. The CDR3: CASRQTNEKLFF. As DNA, the CDR3 is TGTGCCAGTCGACAGACTAATGAAAAACTGTTTTTT.

V usage is TRBV28 and J usage is TRBJ1-4; D possibly corresponds to TRBD1 (5 bases). Germline V lookup: CDR1 MDHEN, CDR2 SYDVKM. The CDR3 is 12 residues long. Trimming removed 6 bases from V and 7 bases from J, with 9 bases in between. The CDR3: CASSLDSEKLFF. The DNA for the CDR3 is TGTGCCAGCAGCCTCGACAGTGAAAAACTGTTTTTT.